The 24 T cell receptor beta chains given below trace back to one sample, sequenced in a study of persistence of HIV-infected CD4 T cells. The libraries were made with immunoSEQ version 4 in survey mode. Method: immunoSEQ multiplex PCR; TCRdb's copy keeps in-frame clones and lacks some. The sample carries roughly 14,000 clones, around 68% recorded once. Their antigens are not known. Stimulation used around 10 ug/mL lysate from CMV-infected fibroblasts. Sorting of responding CD4+ T cells relied on upregulated CD40 ligand together with CD69. The material was CD4+ T cells sorted from PBMCs after approximately 20-hour stimulation, obtained from a patient who received antiretroviral therapy. These receptor sequences come from an adult man with HIV who was CMV-seropositive.

The chain joins TRBV6-5 to TRBJ2-1, with D possibly TRBD2 on 6 matching bases. Germline V lookup: CDR1 MNHEY, CDR2 SVGAGI. Trimming took off 5 bases at V and 0 bases at J, with 11 bases between the two ends. CDR3 length equals 15 residues. CDR3 sequence: CASSPNGGSYNEQFF. The CDR3 DNA is TGTGCCAGCAGTCCTAACGGGGGCTCCTACAATGAGCAGTTCTTC.

The chain combines TRBV6-5 with TRBJ2-7; TRBD2 aligns across 11 bases. This CDR3 is 13 amino acids long. With V trimmed by 6 bases and J by 3 bases, 1 base remained unmatched. The germline CDR1 and CDR2 sequences are MNHEY and SVGAGI. As DNA, the CDR3 is TGTGCCAGCAGCGGGACTAGCGGCTACGAGCAGTACTTC. This translates into CASSGTSGYEQYF.

This clone turned up a few times. The CDR3 nucleotides read TGTGCCAGCAGTCCCCGGACAGGAATATATGGCTACACCTTC. Its protein is CASSPRTGIYGYTF. V is TRBV6-5 and J is TRBJ1-2; 7 bases are a match to TRBD1. Germline CDR1 and CDR2: MNHEY and SVGAGI. The CDR3 is 14 residues long. Trimming at V came to 5 bases and at J to 5 bases, leaving 8 bases not matched to a gene.

This chain connects TRBV13 to TRBJ1-6, with a weak D call TRBD1 (6 bases). The germline V gene has CDR1 PRHDT and CDR2 FYEKMQ (reference sequence). The CDR3 totals 15 residues. The V end was cut by 1 base, the J end by 10 bases, with 14 bases between. CDR3 protein: CASSLEGGPGSPLHF. The CDR3 coding sequence is TGTGCCAGCAGCTTAGAGGGGGGTCCGGGATCACCCCTCCACTTT.

CDR3 sequence reads: CASSLSGGPFNEQFF. The CDR3 DNA reads as TGTGCCAGCAGCTTAAGTGGTGGACCCTTCAATGAGCAGTTCTTC. J is TRBJ2-1 and V is TRBV7-7; D is unresolved. The V end lost 2 bases, the J end lost 6 bases, and 14 bases lay between the germline ends. The CDR3 contains 15 residues. The germline CDR1 and CDR2 sequences are SSHAT and FNYEAQ (reference sequence).

V is TRBV2 and J is TRBJ2-3; the D is unclear. This CDR3 comprises 14 residues. Germline loops: CDR1 SNHLY, CDR2 FYNNEI. V shed 3 bases and J shed 4 bases, with 11 bases lying between them. CDR3 nucleotide sequence: TGTGCCAGCAGTGATACTCGGACCCCAGATACGCAGTATTTT. It codes for CASSDTRTPDTQYF.

This rearrangement joins TRBV5-1 to TRBJ2-2, with D possibly being TRBD1 (6 bases). The CDR3 has 14 residues. Trimming shortened V by 3 bases and J by 4 bases, and 10 bases separated the two germline ends. CDR1 is SGHRS, CDR2 YFSETQ, per germline. DNA for the CDR3: TGCGCCAGCAGCTCAACAGGGTCCACCGGGGAGCTGTTTTTT. Translation: CASSSTGSTGELFF.

This clone was counted a single time. The J gene is TRBJ2-7, the V gene TRBV7-9, with 9 bases lining up with TRBD1. Germline V lookup: CDR1 SEHNR, CDR2 FQNEAQ (reference sequence). The junction had 11 bases not matched to a gene; V was cut back by 5 bases and J by 6 bases. The CDR3 runs to 15 residues. CDR3 loop: CASSGPWGQGGEQYF. The CDR3 DNA reads TGTGCCAGCAGCGGCCCCTGGGGACAGGGTGGCGAGCAGTACTTC.

This clone was seen more than once but under ten times. The rearrangement joins TRBV19 to TRBJ2-7; D may be TRBD1 (5 bases). V was shortened by 7 bases and J by 3 bases, with 19 bases between the two germline ends. Per the germline V gene, CDR1 is LNHDA and CDR2 is SQIVND (reference sequence). The CDR3 extends over 15 amino acids. The chain's CDR3 is CASTLRGVKIYEQYF. CDR3 nucleotide sequence: TGTGCCAGTACCCTAAGGGGCGTCAAAATCTACGAGCAGTACTTC.

This clone was found once. The genes are TRBV5-8 and TRBJ2-2; the D gene is possibly TRBD2 (7 bases). This CDR3 region has 17 residues. V was cut by 4 bases and J by 1 base, with 17 bases left in between. Germline V gene sequence: CDR1 SGHTS, CDR2 YDEGEE. In DNA form, the CDR3 reads TGTGCCAGCAGCCTCACTTGGGGGGGCCAGAACACCGGGGAGCTGTTTTTT. This encodes CASSLTWGGQNTGELFF.

The chain uses TRBV7-6 and TRBJ1-1; a weak D match, TRBD1 (6 bases). V lost 0 bases and J lost 5, with 13 bases in between. Germline V gene sequence: CDR1 SGHVS, CDR2 FNYEAQ. The CDR3 runs to 15 residues. The CDR3 spells CASSLAGQGKTEAFF. The DNA of the CDR3 is TGTGCCAGCAGCTTAGCGGGCCAGGGGAAGACTGAAGCTTTCTTT.

This clone was seen only once. The chain couples TRBV5-1 to TRBJ2-1; 9 nucleotides line up with TRBD2. This CDR3 contains 18 residues. Germline lookup yields CDR1 SGHRS and CDR2 YFSETQ. Trimming at V came to 0 bases and at J to 7 bases, leaving 14 bases not matched to a gene. The CDR3 nucleotides are TGCGCCAGCAGCTTGGGACCCTCTTTAGCGGGGGCGGGGAATGAGCAGTTCTTC. This codes for CASSLGPSLAGAGNEQFF.

The chain couples TRBV6-6 to TRBJ2-3, with TRBD1 as a possible D gene (6 bases). Germline-derived CDR1 and CDR2 are MNHNY and SVGAGI (reference sequence). V lost 5 bases and J lost 2, with 20 bases in between. The CDR3 covers 17 residues. The CDR3 protein is CASSRSLGDTSTDTQYF. The CDR3 region has the DNA TGTGCCAGCAGTCGATCCTTAGGGGACACCTCCACAGATACGCAGTATTTT.

The V gene is TRBV28, the J gene TRBJ2-3, with D perhaps being TRBD1 or TRBD2 (5 bases each). The germline V gene encodes CDR1 MDHEN and CDR2 SYDVKM. Deletions cut 4 bases from V and 4 bases from J, with 12 bases between. The CDR3 totals 14 residues. The CDR3 loop is CASSSGAVPDTQYF. CDR3 nucleotide sequence: TGTGCCAGCAGTTCCGGGGCCGTCCCAGATACGCAGTATTTT.

This clone has a handful of counts. The chain joins TRBV15 to TRBJ2-7; D gene uncertain. The CDR3 runs to 15 residues. Looked up from germline, CDR1 is LNHNV and CDR2 is YYDKDF (reference sequence). V was pared by 0 bases and J by 1 base, with 10 bases between. DNA for the CDR3: TGTGCCACCAGCAGAGATCCCCCGTCGTCCTACGAGCAGTACTTC. It is translated as CATSRDPPSSYEQYF. The full variable domain, with the rest looked up from reference TRBV15 and TRBJ2-7, is DAMVIQNPRYQVTQFGKPVTLSCSQTLNHNVMYWYQQKSSQAPKLLFHYYDKDFNNEADTPDNFQSRRPNTSFCFLDIRSPGLGDTAMYLCATSRDPPSSYEQYFGPGTRLTVT.

This chain uses TRBV20-1 with TRBJ2-7, with D hard to call. The CDR3 has 11 residues. Germline CDR1 is DFQATT and CDR2 is SNEGSKA (reference sequence). Trimming removed 5 bases from V and 3 bases from J, with 8 bases in between. CDR3 residues: CSAPVFYEQYF. In DNA, the CDR3 is TGCAGTGCTCCTGTTTTCTACGAGCAGTACTTC.

The J gene is TRBJ2-4, the V gene TRBV24-1; 8 bases fit TRBD2. V lost 3 bases, J lost 8 bases, and 5 bases stayed unmatched. This CDR3 has 14 residues. Germline CDR1 KGHDR, CDR2 SFDVKD. In nucleotides, the CDR3 is TGTGCCACCAGTGATGCGACGGGGGGGGACATTCAGTACTTC. Translation gives CATSDATGGDIQYF.

The gene calls are TRBV2 and TRBJ1-4, with 7 bases aligning to TRBD1. Losses at the gene ends were 5 bases for V and 8 bases for J; bases not matched to a gene: 8. The CDR3 runs to 14 residues. CDR1 and CDR2 from the germline V gene are SNHLY and FYNNEI. In DNA, the CDR3 is TGTGCCAGCAGTAAACCCCCGGACAGGGAAAAACTGTTTTTT. It encodes CASSKPPDREKLFF. The full variable domain, its missing parts supplied by reference TRBV2 and TRBJ1-4, is EPEVTQTPSHQVTQMGQEVILRCVPISNHLYFYWYRQILGQKVEFLVSFYNNEISEKSEIFDDQFSVERPDGSNFTLKIRSTKLEDSAMYFCASSKPPDREKLFFGSGTQLSVL.

The chain is built from TRBV5-1 and TRBJ2-1; 8 bases align to TRBD1. With 5 bases clipped from V and 6 bases from J, the junction kept 7 bases outside the gene matches. CDR3 length equals 14 residues. Germline CDR1 SGHRS, CDR2 YFSETQ. Written as DNA, the CDR3 is TGCGCCAGCAGTTGGCAGGGGGCCCCCAATGAGCAGTTCTTC. Translating gives CASSWQGAPNEQFF.

The CDR3 DNA reads as TGCGCCAGCAGCCAAGCACAGGGGTCCTATGGCTACACCTTC. Its protein product is CASSQAQGSYGYTF. The chain couples TRBV4-1 to TRBJ1-2, with TRBD1 identical over 7 bases. In germline, CDR1 is MGHRA, CDR2 YSYEKL. V dropped 1 base and J dropped 4; count of bases not matched to a gene: 3. The CDR3 spans 14 residues.

This chain links TRBV3-1 (or the pseudogene TRBV3-2) with TRBJ2-7; 7 bases are a match to TRBD1. The junction had 5 bases not matched to a gene; V was cut back by 4 bases and J by 2 bases. The CDR3 totals 14 residues. In germline, CDR1 is LGHDT, CDR2 YNNKEL (reference sequence). The DNA for the CDR3 is TGTGCCAGCAGCCGCGACAGGGTAACCTACGAGCAGTACTTC. The encoded protein is CASSRDRVTYEQYF.

The chain employs TRBV7-3 and TRBJ2-6; TRBD2 is a possible D gene (5 bases). Germline V gene lookup returns CDR1 SGHTA and CDR2 FQGTGA. The germline V and J ends were trimmed by 5 bases and 2 bases, with 13 bases remaining between them. The CDR3 is made up of 16 amino acids. The chain's CDR3 is CASSLGSQTGANVLTF. CDR3 nucleotide sequence: TGTGCCAGCAGCCTAGGGAGCCAGACTGGGGCCAACGTCCTGACTTTC.

This clone was observed a handful of times. CDR3 in amino acids: CASSPGTGANTEAFF. DNA of the CDR3: TGTGCCAGCAGTCCCGGGACAGGGGCGAACACTGAAGCTTTCTTT. This chain uses TRBV2 with TRBJ1-1; the match to TRBD1 covers 10 bases. After removal of 5 bases from V and 1 base from J, the junction contained 4 bases not matched to a gene. The CDR3 length is 15 residues. Germline V gives CDR1 SNHLY, CDR2 FYNNEI.

In its sample, this clone is medium-sized. V and J are TRBV7-2 and TRBJ2-1; D may be TRBD1 or TRBD2 (5 bases each). Between the trimmed V and J ends, which lost 1 base and 2 bases, there was a span of 9 bases. The CDR3 loop spans 15 amino acids. Germline V gene sequence: CDR1 SGHTA, CDR2 FQGNSA. The CDR3 reads CASSLVLGAYNEQFF. The CDR3 DNA follows: TGTGCCAGCAGCTTAGTTCTGGGGGCCTACAATGAGCAGTTCTTC.